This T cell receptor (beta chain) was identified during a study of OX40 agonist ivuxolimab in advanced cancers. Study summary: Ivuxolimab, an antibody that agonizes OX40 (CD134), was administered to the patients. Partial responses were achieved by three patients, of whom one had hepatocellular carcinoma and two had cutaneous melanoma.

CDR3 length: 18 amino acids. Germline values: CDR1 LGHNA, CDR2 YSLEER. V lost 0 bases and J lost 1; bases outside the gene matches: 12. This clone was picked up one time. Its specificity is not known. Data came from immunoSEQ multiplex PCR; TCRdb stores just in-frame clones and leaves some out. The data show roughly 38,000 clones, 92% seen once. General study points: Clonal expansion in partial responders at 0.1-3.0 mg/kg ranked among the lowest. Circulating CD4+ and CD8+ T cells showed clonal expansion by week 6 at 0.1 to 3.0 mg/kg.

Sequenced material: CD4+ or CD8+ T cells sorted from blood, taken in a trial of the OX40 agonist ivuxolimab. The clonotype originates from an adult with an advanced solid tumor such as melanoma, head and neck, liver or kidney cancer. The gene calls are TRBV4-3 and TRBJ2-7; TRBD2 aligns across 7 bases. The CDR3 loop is CASSQESLGRERSYEQYF. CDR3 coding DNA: TGCGCCAGCAGCCAAGAGTCGTTGGGGCGGGAGCGTTCCTACGAGCAGTACTTC.